The T cell receptor (beta chain) under discussion was sequenced for a study of T cells in localized non-small cell lung cancer. Sequenced by immunoSEQ multiplex PCR; TCRdb stores in-frame clones only, minus some. The sample gives 30,000 to 35,000 clones, approximately 93% of which show up once; approximately 7.9% is in the top ten. Worth noting for this clone: Its antigen is unidentified.

Overall study findings and caveats: Median roughly 57 top-100 tumor clones were shared with paired adjacent lung. Only one tumor region was sequenced, so heterogeneity remains possible. Clonality peaked in uninvolved adjacent lung rather than tumor. Greater T cell density in blood accompanied longer overall survival.

The CDR3 covers 15 residues. The germline V and J ends were trimmed by 1 base and 3 bases, with 12 bases remaining between them. Germline values: CDR1 SGHVS, CDR2 FQNEAQ. Specimen: peripheral blood, collected before any cancer treatment. This TCR came from a female donor over 55 with stage I lung adenocarcinoma. This chain uses TRBV7-8 with TRBJ1-1; TRBD1 might be the D (6 bases). CDR3: CASSLEAGVDTEAFF. As DNA, the CDR3 is TGTGCCAGCAGCTTAGAAGCAGGGGTAGACACTGAAGCTTTCTTT.